The rows below give T cell receptor beta chains drawn from one sample of a study of cytomegalovirus exposure and HLA in healthy donors. Repertoires were generated with immunoSEQ multiplex PCR, while TCRdb's copy carries only in-frame clones and drops some. The sample records around 130,000 clones, over 65% being singletons. What was sequenced was PBMCs. The receptors originated from a woman aged 40 to 55 in good health and CMV-seropositive. Each CDR3 is given with its conserved first and last residue. The order of the fields is V gene, J gene, D gene, CDR3 protein. The D gene is left open where the match is weak.

>TRBV9|TRBJ2-1|TRBD2
CASSVSASGVDEQFF
>TRBV30|TRBJ1-4|TRBD1
CAWSVGQGAIGEKLFF
>TRBV19|TRBJ2-1|NA
CASSRAEEQFF
>TRBV2|TRBJ2-4|TRBD2
CASSGRREGNIQYF
>TRBV5-8|TRBJ2-4|NA
CASTRGKGEGGDIQYF
>TRBV30|TRBJ1-2|NA
CAWSVNSQGGGYPF
>TRBV5-1|TRBJ2-3|NA
CASRQGTTDTQYF
>TRBV6-6|TRBJ2-2|NA
CASSSAPARELFF
>TRBV6-5|TRBJ2-7|NA
CASGGLSSYEQYF
>TRBV19|TRBJ2-1|NA
CASSGAGLSYNEQFF
>TRBV9|TRBJ2-2|NA
CASSVLAANTGELFF